Sequencing of this TCR beta chain was carried out in a study of cytomegalovirus exposure and HLA in healthy donors (dated by TCRdb to about 2017). Context from the whole study: According to an earlier analysis of 550 to 750 of the donors, about 190 million T cells yielded over 100 million unique TCR beta sequences and less than 300 Gb of sequence data. About 280 gigabases of sequencing data and approximately 93 million unique TCR sequences were included in an early release covering 550 to 800 HLA-typed donors. Of the approximately 400 genotyped donors, about 84% fell in the genetic ancestry cluster associated with self-reported Caucasian donors. The aim of the study was to test whether cataloging public T cell receptors could identify signatures of past pathogen exposure. Using immunosequencing, the study profiled T cell repertoires from approximately 700 subjects and related those repertoires to cytomegalovirus serostatus. In addition to the first cohort of roughly 700 subjects, a separate validation cohort of around 110 different subjects was used. The study combined high-throughput TCR immunosequencing, statistical association of individual TCRs with disease status, and machine learning to predict cytomegalovirus infection status. A later analysis re-analyzed previously published TCR beta repertoires from 650 to 800 donors and added high-resolution HLA genotyping to study TCR occurrence patterns. Rather than using new phenotypic data, the later analysis identified candidate immune exposures from TCR beta sequences and from how often those sequences occurred across donors. To decide whether each TCR beta V gene segment behaved as functional or pseudogenic, an earlier analysis of some 600 of the donors relied on high-throughput TCR beta sequencing. Donor age, sex, ethnicity and CMV serostatus were compiled together with the repertoire data. A later genetic analysis used genome-wide SNP genotypes for about 65% of the 666 donors, treating that subset as a discovery cohort. All discovery cohort repertoires had been generated using a single sequencing platform. HLA typing included class I and class II loci at four-digit resolution. The number of donors typed differed by locus, with roughly 620-630 for A, B, C, DRB1 and DQB1, approximately 500 for DQA1, over 600 for DPA1, and some 450 for DPB1. Roughly five DR-DQ haplotypes were handled as single units for association and clustering because linkage in the cohort was strong. Among some 400 genotyped donors of the cohort, an average of around 250,000 unique TCR beta nucleotide sequences was sequenced per donor, of which 15% to 20% were non-productive. Study-wide conclusions, independent of this receptor: Most TCR sequences were seen in very few donors, while some public TCRs were found in many individuals. A later genetic analysis reported fewer N-insertions in productive TCRs among donors in an Asian-associated ancestry cluster than the roughly 700-donor mean. In this cohort, only TCR beta chains were sequenced, and detectable features were limited by the absence of alpha or paired-chain data. Some IMGT-functional V segments, including TRBV6-2 and TRBV6-3, could not be told apart with the 87-base-pair reads, so those segments were excluded. Because counts were too low, approximately 15 rarely observed V segments, including chromosome 9 orphons, were excluded from the earlier analysis of around 640 of the donors. Correlated functional status among segregating V segments might reflect linkage disequilibrium, but an unknown experimental factor could not be ruled out. Cytomegalovirus status was reported to be diagnosed by the classifier with high specificity and sensitivity in both the original and validation cohorts. Broadly in line with IMGT annotations, most TCR beta V segments showed up in productive rearrangements about 87% or about 30% of the time in an earlier analysis of approximately 640 of the donors. A cluster of highly shared sequence variants was judged likely to represent a technical artifact of the sequencing pipeline. Roughly uniform sequencing depth across donors was assumed in presence/absence analyses, although this assumption may not hold. When HLA alleles, especially DR and DQ, strongly co-occurred, TCR associations were difficult to assign to individual alleles. In a later analysis, 16,951 TCR beta sequences were associated with specific HLA alleles at a false discovery rate of 0.05. Because HLA typing was unavailable for some donors at each locus, only the typed subset was used in association tests. The authors suggested that the approach could potentially be extended to other disease states and immunological phenotypes. Most CMV-associated TCR beta chains appeared to be HLA-restricted in a later analysis, and the HLA associations seemed to be driven largely by CMV exposure. Three of the identified cytomegalovirus-associated TCR beta chains were confirmed in vitro to be specific for cytomegalovirus antigens. A later analysis reported that several top co-occurrence clusters appeared linked to parvovirus B19, influenza, CMV and Epstein-Barr virus. CMV serostatus was the only immune exposure information available for the cohort. In a later genetic analysis, a missense DCLRE1C variant was associated with V-gene and J-gene trimming of TCR beta chains, and the association was replicated in an independent cohort. A further reported finding was that TCR beta sequences accurately predicted the HLA-A and HLA-B alleles for most subjects in the first cohort. The study gave a list of under 200 TCR beta chains associated with cytomegalovirus. In a later analysis, TCR association rates were found to vary across HLA loci, with the most associated TCRs seen for DRB1 alleles and the fewest for HLA-C alleles. Compared with equally common non-associated chains, HLA-associated TCR beta chains in a later analysis were more clonally expanded and had lower generation probabilities.

Of note for this clone: Its antigen is still unknown. No per-base quality is available; no much larger clone lies one base away.

The method behind the library was the immunoSEQ multiplex PCR assay. For the multiplex PCR, a mixture combining 60 forward primers for TCR Vbeta segments and 13 reverse primers for TCR Jbeta segments was used. The CDR3 region of rearranged TCR beta genes was amplified from genomic DNA by a multiplex PCR assay. The Illumina HiSeq System was used to sequence the amplified TCR beta libraries as 87-base-pair reads. The original pipeline was this. In a later analysis, around 80 million unique TCR beta chains were counted across the approximately 670 repertoires, and roughly 11 million of these chains were shared by at least two donors. To remove PCR and sequencing errors, raw reads were error-corrected and collapsed into unique sequences using a nearest-neighbor algorithm that merged closely related sequences. Alignment of CDR3 sequences to IMGT reference sequences was used to assign V, D and J gene segments. For a sequence to be retained, a match of at least six nucleotides was required to both a V gene segment and a J gene segment. A rearrangement was called productive if the CDR3 had no stop codons and remained in frame with V and J, and every other rearrangement was called non-productive. Following IMGT convention, CDR3 was defined as the stretch from the second conserved V-encoded cysteine to the conserved J-encoded phenylalanine. The earlier analysis of roughly 590 of the donors excluded any sequence lacking an unambiguous match to a single V gene segment. An earlier analysis of a few hundred of the donors called V segments functional above 56.7% productive rearrangements and segregating when the between-donor standard deviation exceeded 5%. A statistical classification framework was built for diagnosing cytomegalovirus status from the catalog of TCR beta chain sequences. A later analysis assigned V and J genes by comparing TCR nucleotide sequences with IMGT/GENE-DB human TR gene sequences. The TCRdist pipeline was used in a later analysis to assign CDR3 sequences and most-parsimonious VDJ recombination scenarios. In a later analysis, each TCR beta chain was defined by its CDR3 amino acid sequence together with its V-gene family, and reads lacking a unique V-gene family were excluded. In a later analysis, around 600 highly shared, low-generation-probability nucleotide sequences were removed to address suspected cross-contamination and a sequencing artifact. In a later analysis, a clonal expansion index was calculated for each public chain from normalized within-repertoire ranks of inferred template counts. In a later analysis, generation probabilities were computed using a VDJ recombination model fitted to out-of-frame rearrangements, and the results were checked against IGoR. Hypergeometric tests were used in a later analysis to score TCR-TCR, TCR-HLA and TCR-CMV co-occurrence, with a repertoire-size bias correction applied to the TCR pairs. A later analysis estimated false discovery rates by permuting HLA or CMV assignments 20 times. In a later analysis, co-occurring TCRs were grouped with DBSCAN, and TCRdist sequence similarity was added when clustering was performed within HLA-allele-positive subsets. Repertoires with fewer than 30,000 or more than 120,000 public chains were left out of co-occurrence clustering, as were about 5 repertoires with anomalous nucleotide sharing. Held by TCRdb, this immuneACCESS table contains in-frame sequences only and omits some clones. Under half of the omission traces to an unresolved V gene where checked; the cause of the rest is unknown. That table supplies the V and J calls and clone size; D and trimming were determined from the DNA. Present in this sample are 200,000 to 250,000 clones, around 86% of which were seen just once. Less than 3.5% of the sample is held by the ten biggest clonotypes.

Reading the germline V gene gives CDR1 SGHRS and CDR2 YFSETQ. V loses 3 bases at its end and J loses 1 base; junction bases beyond the gene matches: 1. There are 14 amino acids in the CDR3, from cysteine to phenylalanine inclusive. Only the CDR3 portion is preserved as DNA: 42 bases, with reading frame beginning at the first base. In total, about 650 healthy bone marrow donors made up the cohort. Cohort members were all nominally healthy when sampled, although unrecorded immune exposures were likely present. The donor tested CMV seronegative, placing the donor among the 300 to 450 seronegative members of the cohort. A peripheral blood sample was collected from each donor, and TCR beta sequencing was performed on peripheral blood mononuclear cells. Genomic DNA was extracted from the blood cell samples with the Qiagen DNeasy Blood Extraction Kit.

Sequencing input: PBMCs. The V and J segments used are TRBV5-1 and TRBJ1-3; 7 junctional bases match TRBD1. The source is a woman in her forties in good health and CMV-seronegative. The base sequence is TGCGCCAGCAGCTCAGGGGGTTCTGGAAACACCATATATTTT. Its translation is CASSSGGSGNTIYF.